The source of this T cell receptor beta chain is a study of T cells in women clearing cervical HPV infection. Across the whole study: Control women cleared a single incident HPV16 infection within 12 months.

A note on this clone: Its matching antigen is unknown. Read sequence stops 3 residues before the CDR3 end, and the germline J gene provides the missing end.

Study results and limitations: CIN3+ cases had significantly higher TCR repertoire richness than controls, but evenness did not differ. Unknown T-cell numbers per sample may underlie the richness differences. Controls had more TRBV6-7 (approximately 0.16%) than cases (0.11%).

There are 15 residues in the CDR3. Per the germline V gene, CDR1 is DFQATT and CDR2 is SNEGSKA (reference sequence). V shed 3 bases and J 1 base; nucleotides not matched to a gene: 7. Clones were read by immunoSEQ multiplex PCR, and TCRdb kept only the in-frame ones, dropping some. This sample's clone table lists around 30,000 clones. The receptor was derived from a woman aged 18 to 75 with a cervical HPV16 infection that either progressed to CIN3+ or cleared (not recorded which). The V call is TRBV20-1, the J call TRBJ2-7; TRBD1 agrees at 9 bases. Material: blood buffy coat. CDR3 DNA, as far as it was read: TGCAGTGCTAGCGCCGGGACAGGGACATCCTACGAG. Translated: CSASAGTGTSYE. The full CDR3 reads CSASAGTGTSYEQYF.